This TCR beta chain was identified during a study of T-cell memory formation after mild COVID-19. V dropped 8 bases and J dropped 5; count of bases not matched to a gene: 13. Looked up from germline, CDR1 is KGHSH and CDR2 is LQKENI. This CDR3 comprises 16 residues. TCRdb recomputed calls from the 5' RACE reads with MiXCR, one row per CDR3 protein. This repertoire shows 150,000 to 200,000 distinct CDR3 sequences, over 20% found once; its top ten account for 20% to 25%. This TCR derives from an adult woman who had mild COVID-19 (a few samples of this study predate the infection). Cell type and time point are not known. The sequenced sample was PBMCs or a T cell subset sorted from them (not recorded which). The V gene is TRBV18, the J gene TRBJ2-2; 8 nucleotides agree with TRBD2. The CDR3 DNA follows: TGTGCCAGCACCCACCGGGGGGGGGTATCAACCGGGGAGCTGTTTTTT. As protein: CASTHRGGVSTGELFF.